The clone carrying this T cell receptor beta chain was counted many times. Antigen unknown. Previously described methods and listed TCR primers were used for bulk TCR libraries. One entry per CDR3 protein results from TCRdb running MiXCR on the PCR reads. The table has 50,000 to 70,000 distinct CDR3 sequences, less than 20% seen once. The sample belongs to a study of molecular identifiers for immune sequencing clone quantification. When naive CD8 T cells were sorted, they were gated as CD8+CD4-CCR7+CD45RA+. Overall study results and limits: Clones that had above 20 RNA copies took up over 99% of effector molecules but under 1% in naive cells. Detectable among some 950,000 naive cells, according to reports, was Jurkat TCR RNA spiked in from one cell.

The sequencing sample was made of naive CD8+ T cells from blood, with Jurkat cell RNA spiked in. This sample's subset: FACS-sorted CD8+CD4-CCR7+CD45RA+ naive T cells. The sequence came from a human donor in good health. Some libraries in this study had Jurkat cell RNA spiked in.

The CDR3, as DNA: TGTGCCAGTAGTATAGGTGGCGGTGAGCAGTTCTTC. It specifies CASSIGGGEQFF. This chain links TRBV19 with TRBJ2-1; D is undetermined. Germline assignment: CDR1 LNHDA and CDR2 SQIVND (reference sequence). Trimming left V 1 base short and J 9 bases short, with 7 bases between. This CDR3 has 12 residues.